This T cell receptor beta chain was profiled in a study of blood T cell repertoires in COVID-19. Overall study: Samples of COVID-19 (acute and convalescent) were obtained from the United States, Italy and Spain. The cDNA or gDNA used as material had been derived from T cells, B-cell-depleted T cells, or PBMCs.

Original processing notes: Estimates of nucleated cell counts were drawn from the amplification of reference gene primers. The data were produced by immunoSEQ multiplex PCR, yet TCRdb's version contains in-frame clones alone and is incomplete. The D gene and trimming were derived from the DNA, and the V and J assignments and clone size from that table. The table lists 250,000 to 300,000 clones, 88% of them singletons. V lost 4 bases and J lost 5; bases outside the gene matches: 10. Germline V CDR1 and CDR2: MGHRA, YSYEKL. The CDR3 has 15 amino acids. The TCR comes from a woman aged 25 to 39 with acute or convalescent COVID-19. Material for sequencing was peripheral blood. This chain joins TRBV4-1 and TRBJ1-1; 7 nucleotides match TRBD1. The chain's CDR3 is CASSLPGQSATEAFF. In nucleotides, the CDR3 is TGCGCCAGCAGCCTTCCGGGACAGTCGGCGACTGAAGCTTTCTTT.